The clone carrying this T cell receptor (beta chain) was seen more than once but under ten times. Its target is not known. This sample is part of a study of OX40 agonist ivuxolimab in advanced cancers. At the level of the study: The patients got ivuxolimab, which is an agonistic anti-OX40 (CD134) antibody. Of the patients, three showed partial responses, one with hepatocellular carcinoma and two with cutaneous melanoma. General observations from the study: On average, CD8+ T cells had more expanded clones than CD4+. A proportion of nonresponders additionally exhibited low normalized T-cell clonal expansion.

The CDR3 covers 14 residues. The V gene lost 5 bases and the J gene lost 6 bases, with 15 bases spanning the gap. Germline lookup yields CDR1 SGHDT and CDR2 YYEEEE. Sequencing was performed with immunoSEQ multiplex PCR; in TCRdb, only in-frame clones are kept and a portion is missing. Of tens of thousands of clones listed, 79% were seen once; the top ten hold around 16%. This TCR was recovered from an adult with an advanced solid tumor such as melanoma, head and neck, liver or kidney cancer. The V gene is TRBV5-6, the J gene TRBJ1-5; TRBD1 is a possible D gene (5 bases). The specimen comprised CD4+ or CD8+ T cells sorted from blood, sampled in a trial of the OX40 agonist ivuxolimab. CDR3 residues: CASRGSRESQPQHF. DNA of the CDR3: TGTGCCAGCAGGGGGTCCAGGGAAAGTCAGCCCCAGCATTTT.